These T cell receptor beta chains were read from a single sample in a study of T cell responses to AZD1222 COVID-19 vaccine. Libraries were prepared by immunoSEQ multiplex PCR; TCRdb keeps only in-frame clonotypes and omits some of them. The sample records around 95,000 clones, 88% being singletons. The input for sequencing was peripheral blood, taken on day 0 of AZD1222 vaccination. These receptors originate from an adult in good health. Both conserved end residues are part of each CDR3. Fields, in order: D gene, clone size, V gene, J gene, CDR3 protein, CDR3 DNA. A D gene is named only where the DNA matches it firmly. Only some rows state a clone size, as once, few, many or a class for expanded clones.

d_call: .; clone_size: .; v_call: TRBV6-1; j_call: TRBJ1-3; cdr3_aa: CASSEAPGSGNTIYF; cdr3_nt: TGTGCCAGCAGTGAAGCGCCTGGCAGTGGAAACACCATATATTTT
d_call: TRBD2; clone_size: once; v_call: TRBV7-9; j_call: TRBJ2-1; cdr3_aa: CASSLPLAENNEQFF; cdr3_nt: TGTGCCAGCAGCCTTCCTCTAGCGGAGAACAATGAGCAGTTCTTC
d_call: TRBD1; clone_size: .; v_call: TRBV6-6; j_call: TRBJ1-2; cdr3_aa: CASSHGQDTRITNGYTF; cdr3_nt: TGTGCCAGCAGTCACGGACAGGACACCCGGATAACTAATGGCTACACCTTC
d_call: TRBD1; clone_size: .; v_call: TRBV29-1; j_call: TRBJ2-5; cdr3_aa: CSVEAVQGAGETQYF; cdr3_nt: TGCAGCGTTGAAGCGGTACAGGGGGCTGGAGAGACCCAGTACTTC
d_call: .; clone_size: .; v_call: TRBV19; j_call: TRBJ2-7; cdr3_aa: CASRGLSYEQYF; cdr3_nt: TGTGCCAGCCGCGGGCTCTCCTACGAGCAGTACTTC
d_call: .; clone_size: .; v_call: TRBV21-1; j_call: TRBJ2-7; cdr3_aa: CASSKRGRRAHEQYF; cdr3_nt: TGTGCCAGCAGCAAACGGGGTCGCAGGGCCCACGAGCAGTACTTC
d_call: TRBD1; clone_size: .; v_call: TRBV9; j_call: TRBJ2-3; cdr3_aa: CASSVTGGSTDTQYF; cdr3_nt: TGTGCCAGCAGCGTAACAGGGGGTAGCACAGATACGCAGTATTTT
d_call: .; clone_size: .; v_call: TRBV6-5; j_call: TRBJ1-6; cdr3_aa: CASRTDYNSPLHF; cdr3_nt: TGTGCCAGCAGGACGGATTATAATTCACCCCTCCACTTT
d_call: .; clone_size: few; v_call: TRBV9; j_call: TRBJ2-1; cdr3_aa: CASSVGAAFGDEQFF; cdr3_nt: TGTGCCAGCAGCGTAGGAGCGGCATTTGGGGATGAGCAGTTCTTC
d_call: .; clone_size: once; v_call: TRBV30; j_call: TRBJ2-1; cdr3_aa: CAWKTGAYNEQFF; cdr3_nt: TGTGCCTGGAAAACAGGAGCTTACAATGAGCAGTTCTTC
d_call: TRBD2; clone_size: .; v_call: TRBV15; j_call: TRBJ2-7; cdr3_aa: CATSSPLAGRYEQYF; cdr3_nt: TGTGCCACCAGCAGTCCGTTAGCGGGCCGCTACGAGCAGTACTTC
d_call: .; clone_size: .; v_call: TRBV2; j_call: TRBJ1-1; cdr3_aa: CASSDRGDPNTEAFF; cdr3_nt: TGTGCCAGCAGTGATCGGGGGGACCCGAACACTGAAGCTTTCTTT
d_call: TRBD2; clone_size: .; v_call: TRBV5-6; j_call: TRBJ2-2; cdr3_aa: CASSLLQRETGELFF; cdr3_nt: TGTGCCAGCAGTCTGTTGCAGCGGGAGACCGGGGAGCTGTTTTTT
d_call: .; clone_size: .; v_call: TRBV7-2; j_call: TRBJ2-2; cdr3_aa: CASSFPSQGIGELFF; cdr3_nt: TGTGCCAGCAGCTTCCCCAGCCAAGGGATCGGGGAGCTGTTTTTT